The 12 T cell receptor beta chains in this list originate from one sample, sequenced in a study of blood T cell repertoires in COVID-19. Repertoires were generated with immunoSEQ multiplex PCR, while TCRdb's copy carries only in-frame clones and drops some. The sample contains approximately 90,000 clones, just under 80% of which appear only once. Sequencing was performed on peripheral blood. Every receptor here comes from a man in his 70s with COVID-19, enrolled during active disease.

The chain recombines TRBV28 with TRBJ2-1; TRBD1 aligns across 10 bases. This CDR3 has 15 residues. Per germline, CDR1 MDHEN and CDR2 SYDVKM. Trimming removed 3 bases from V and 6 bases from J; junction bases left unmatched: 5. CDR3 in amino acids: CASSLGQGNRNEQFF. The CDR3 DNA reads as TGTGCCAGCAGTTTGGGACAGGGGAACCGCAATGAGCAGTTCTTC.

The V call is TRBV29-1, the J call TRBJ1-2, with 7 bases identical to TRBD1. Germline CDR1 and CDR2: SQVTM and ANQGSEA. The V segment lost 6 bases and the J segment 5 bases; nucleotides outside the gene matches: 15. This CDR3 comprises 15 residues. CDR3 coding DNA: TGCAGCGTCTCGCCGGGGGACAGCAGAGCGTATGGCTACACCTTC. Translated: CSVSPGDSRAYGYTF. The complete variable domain, with remaining parts taken from reference TRBV29-1 and TRBJ1-2, reads SAVISQKPSRDICQRGTSLTIQCQVDSQVTMMFWYRQQPGQSLTLIATANQGSEATYESGFVIDKFPISRPNLTFSTLTVSNMSPEDSSIYLCSVSPGDSRAYGYTFGSGTRLTVV.

The chain is built from TRBV18 and TRBJ1-4; 7 bases align to TRBD1. Germline V gives CDR1 KGHSH, CDR2 LQKENI. V trimming: 2 bases; J trimming: 3 bases; junction bases outside the gene matches: 6. The CDR3 runs to 16 residues. CDR3 DNA sequence: TGTGCCAGCTCACCAGCAGGGGGAAGGTCTAATGAAAAACTGTTTTTT. It yields the protein CASSPAGGRSNEKLFF.

The V call is TRBV5-8, the J call TRBJ2-3, with TRBD1 identical over 8 bases. Germline loops: CDR1 SGHTS, CDR2 YDEGEE. The CDR3 totals 17 residues. V gave up 4 bases and J gave up 0 bases; unmatched junction bases: 10. The CDR3 loop reads CASSPGTGRTSTDTQYF. Here the CDR3 DNA reads TGTGCCAGCAGCCCCGGGACAGGCCGCACGAGCACAGATACGCAGTATTTT. Supplemented by reference TRBV5-8 and TRBJ2-3, the full variable domain reads EAGVTQSPTHLIKTRGQQATLRCSPISGHTSVYWYQQALGLGLQFLLWYDEGEERNRGNFPPRFSGRQFPNYSSELNVNALELEDSALYLCASSPGTGRTSTDTQYFGPGTRLTVL.

The genes are TRBV2 and TRBJ2-7, with D perhaps TRBD1 (7 bases). Germline CDR1 is SNHLY and CDR2 is FYNNEI. The germline V and J ends were trimmed by 2 bases and 3 bases, with 11 bases remaining between them. The CDR3 totals 14 residues. The CDR3 spells CASSEQGGSYEQYF. Written as DNA, the CDR3 is TGTGCCAGCAGTGAACAGGGGGGAAGCTACGAGCAGTACTTC.

This clone has only one observation. The chain joins TRBV5-1 to TRBJ2-7; 8 bases line up with TRBD2. CDR1 SGHRS and CDR2 YFSETQ come from the germline V gene. Trimming at V came to 2 bases and at J to 0 bases, leaving 4 bases not matched to a gene. The CDR3 runs to 15 residues. CDR3 protein: CASSFSAGGSYEQYF. CDR3 nucleotides: TGCGCCAGCAGCTTCTCGGCGGGAGGCTCCTACGAGCAGTACTTC.

This chain joins TRBV15 and TRBJ2-7; the match to TRBD2 covers 8 bases. After removal of 5 bases from V and 2 bases from J, the junction contained 5 bases not matched to a gene. The CDR3 runs 14 residues. CDR1 LNHNV and CDR2 YYDKDF come from the germline V gene (reference sequence). The CDR3 spells CATSLGGEAYEQYF. The CDR3 DNA follows: TGTGCCACCAGCCTCGGGGGGGAGGCCTACGAGCAGTACTTC.

The V gene is TRBV18, the J gene TRBJ1-5; D not resolved. V lost 3 bases, J lost 6 bases, and 18 bases lay in between. The CDR3 covers 16 residues. CDR1 is KGHSH, CDR2 LQKENI, per germline. The DNA of the CDR3 is TGTGCCAGCTCACCTAATCGGGAGTACAACGGTCAGCCCCAGCATTTT. As protein: CASSPNREYNGQPQHF.

V usage is TRBV6-5 and J usage is TRBJ1-1; D possibly corresponds to TRBD1 (5 bases). This CDR3 spans 13 amino acids. Germline V gene sequence: CDR1 MNHEY, CDR2 SVGAGI. The germline V and J ends were trimmed by 0 bases and 8 bases, with 10 bases remaining between them. As DNA, the CDR3 is TGTGCCAGCAGTTACTCGGGGCAGGCGGAAGCTTTCTTT. Translated: CASSYSGQAEAFF.

The chain combines TRBV6-6 with TRBJ2-3; 9 bases agree with TRBD2. This CDR3 contains 14 residues. Germline CDR1 MNHNY, CDR2 SVGAGI (reference sequence). The V segment lost 8 bases and the J segment 4 bases; nucleotides outside the gene matches: 7. The CDR3 DNA follows: TGTGCCAGCCTGGCGGGGGGGCCGGCAGATACGCAGTATTTT. Translation gives CASLAGGPADTQYF.

The chain couples TRBV30 to TRBJ2-5, with D possibly being TRBD1 (6 bases). Germline V CDR1 and CDR2: GTSNPN, SVGIG (reference sequence). CDR3 length equals 13 residues. The ends were cut back, 3 bases at V and 1 base at J, with 9 bases in the middle. CDR3 sequence: CAWSRGIQETQYF. In DNA, the CDR3 is TGTGCCTGGAGCAGGGGAATCCAAGAGACCCAGTACTTC.

V is TRBV19 and J is TRBJ1-2, with 9 bases lining up with TRBD1. CDR3 length: 15 amino acids. Germline values: CDR1 LNHDA, CDR2 SQIVND (reference sequence). Unmatched junction bases numbered 7, after V lost 4 bases and J lost 4 bases. The CDR3 reads CASSTQDRGGYGYTF. Here the CDR3 DNA reads TGTGCCAGTAGTACCCAGGACAGGGGTGGCTATGGCTACACCTTC. Full variable domain (rest looked up from reference TRBV19 and TRBJ1-2): DGGITQSPKYLFRKEGQNVTLSCEQNLNHDAMYWYRQDPGQGLRLIYYSQIVNDFQKGDIAEGYSVSREKKESFPLTVTSAQKNPTAFYLCASSTQDRGGYGYTFGSGTRLTVV.